A single sample is the source of the 5 T cell receptor beta chains below, sequenced in a study of blood T cell repertoires in COVID-19 (dated by TCRdb to 2018 to 2021). Libraries were made using the immunoSEQ multiplex PCR assay. TCRdb's version of the immuneACCESS table is confined to in-frame rearrangements and falls short of the full clone set. An unresolved V gene accounts for under half of the shortfall where checked; the remainder is of unknown origin. Counted in this sample were 650,000 to 800,000 clones; 70% to 90% of them appeared once. The ten largest clones add up to under 0.3% of the sample. Sample: peripheral blood. The receptors stem from a woman aged 18 to 35 with acute or convalescent COVID-19.

The chain couples TRBV2 to TRBJ1-1; TRBD1 aligns across 10 bases. The CDR3 loop spans 14 amino acids. Germline values: CDR1 SNHLY, CDR2 FYNNEI. After removal of 5 bases from V and 7 bases from J, the junction contained 7 bases not matched to a gene. The CDR3 sequence is CASSPGTGANEAFF. CDR3 DNA sequence: TGTGCCAGCAGTCCCGGGACAGGGGCCAATGAAGCTTTCTTT.

This clone was detected only once. The rearrangement joins TRBV18 to TRBJ2-7, with a weak D call TRBD1 (6 bases). The CDR3 runs to 14 residues. With 4 bases removed from V and 3 bases from J, the gap between germline ends came to 13 bases. The germline V gene has CDR1 KGHSH and CDR2 LQKENI. The CDR3 sequence is CASSRQEAVYEQYF. The CDR3 region has the DNA TGTGCCAGCTCACGACAGGAGGCCGTCTACGAGCAGTACTTC. Supplemented by reference TRBV18 and TRBJ2-7, the full variable domain reads NAGVMQNPRHLVRRRGQEARLRCSPMKGHSHVYWYRQLPEEGLKFMVYLQKENIIDESGMPKERFSAEFPKEGPSILRIQQVVRGDSAAYFCASSRQEAVYEQYFGPGTRLTVT.

The genes are TRBV7-2 and TRBJ2-7; 10 bases fit TRBD2. The germline V gene has CDR1 SGHTA and CDR2 FQGNSA. CDR3 length: 14 amino acids. Trimming at V came to 0 bases and at J to 6 bases, leaving 2 bases not matched to a gene. CDR3 nucleotides: TGTGCCAGCAGCTTAGCCAGCGGGGGGGTCGAGCAGTACTTC. Translated, it gives CASSLASGGVEQYF.

This clone was counted once. V usage is TRBV29-1 and J usage is TRBJ2-7, with D tentatively TRBD2 (6 bases). Germline lookup yields CDR1 SQVTM and CDR2 ANQGSEA. The V and J ends lost 6 bases and 3 bases respectively, with 9 bases between them. CDR3 length equals 11 residues. DNA for the CDR3: TGCAGCGTCCGCGGGAACTACGAGCAGTACTTC. Residues: CSVRGNYEQYF.

The rearrangement links TRBV24-1 to TRBJ2-5; D gene unclear. V was cut by 1 base and J by 2 bases, with 7 bases left in between. Germline CDR1 is KGHDR and CDR2 is SFDVKD. The CDR3 consists of 14 residues. CDR3 nucleotides: TGTGCCACCAGTGATTTTTTTCAGCAAGAGACCCAGTACTTC. Its translation: CATSDFFQQETQYF.